This T cell receptor beta chain came from a study of tumor and adjacent non-tumor tissue in lung cancer (dated by TCRdb to 2017 to 2018). With respect to the entire study: By cancer type, the cohort comprised 12 adenocarcinoma patients, a couple of squamous cell carcinoma patients and 1 small cell lung cancer patient. The 15 enrolled patients, of whom approximately 10 were men and 5 were women, were aged roughly 30 to 80 years and were diagnosed with TNM stage I to III disease. Sequencing generated a total of approximately 130,000,000 productive TCRbeta reads, averaging roughly 4.2 million reads per sample. Using bulk TCRbeta repertoires from under 18 lung cancer patients, the study set lung tumor tissue side by side with matched distant non-tumor lung tissue. TCRbeta CDR3 sequencing was performed on 25 to 35 paired specimens, with one tumor sample and one normal lung sample collected per patient.

RNA was isolated from bulk, unsorted tissue, and RNA quality was assessed with a NanoDrop ND-1000 and an Agilent 2100. Normal lung samples were distant non-tumor tissue taken more than 3 cm from the tumor edge. The donors were newly diagnosed lung cancer patients admitted for thoracic surgery in China from August to November 2014 who had not received prior chemotherapy. Anyone who had undergone radiotherapy or chemotherapy before, or who had another cancer at the same time, was left out of the study. Pieces of surgical tissue measuring roughly 1-2 cm3 were kept in RNAlater solution and stored at -80 degrees C until use. Beyond this particular receptor, the publication reports: Tumor tissue showed significantly higher TCR diversity (inverse Simpson) than normal lung tissue, at about 400 vs 150 (P = 0.0075, Mann-Whitney U test). TCR diversity was significantly higher in younger patients, and higher tumor TCR diversity was associated with shorter overall and disease-free survival. Neither the sequencing platform nor unique molecular identifiers are mentioned in the methods. Only about 16 patients were included in the cohort, and the need for larger samples and more detailed clinical data was noted by the authors. The top 100 clones accounted for a significantly larger cumulative portion of the repertoire in normal lung than in tumor tissue. Because peripheral blood was not sequenced, blood TCRbeta repertoires in the lung cancer patients of the study were not examined.

V loses 6 bases, J loses 13 bases, and the germline ends lie 16 bases apart. Via the germline V gene, CDR1 is MDHEN and CDR2 SYDVKM. Counted from cysteine to phenylalanine, this CDR3 has 13 amino acids. This entry keeps only the CDR3 DNA: 39 bases, framed from base 1. The library was prepared using multiplex PCR. These reads were obtained on an Illumina HiSeq 2500. TCRbeta libraries were constructed through three rounds of nested PCR with primers (Table S4) according to protocols adapted from ARM-PCR. PCR products of 200-500 bp were gel-excised and purified with the QIAquick gel extraction kit before sequencing. Per the source publication's procedure: Reads were cleaned with Trimmomatic, merged with FLASH into complete CDR3 sequences, and assigned to V(D)J germline segments with MiTCR. VDJtools was used to compute clonal diversity as the inverse Simpson's index. In-frame sequences lacking a premature stop codon were counted as productive reads. TCRdb reprocessing: public reads trimmed at Q25 with fastp, clones called with MiXCR, in-frame beta chains kept. Merged by CDR3 protein, the rows form single entries marked with the most common genes and DNA. The authors' filters were not applied to this entry. The sample includes 60,000 to 85,000 distinct CDR3 sequences, with 76% observed a single time. 45% of the sample belongs to the ten largest clones.

This clonotype was seen a handful of times. Its specific antigen is unknown. With a much larger clone just one base away, this may be a read error. Sample: distant non-tumor lung tissue. The receptor's source is a man aged 55-75 years with non-small cell lung cancer. This chain joins TRBV28 to TRBJ1-6, with TRBD1 tentatively as D gene (5 bases match). The CDR3 amino acid sequence is: CASRGAPLGPLHF. In nucleotide form, the sequence is TGTGCCAGCAGAGGGGCACCCCTGGGCCCCCTCCACTTT.